This entry describes one T cell receptor beta chain. This clonotype has at least ten counts. The target of this receptor is not known. No base-level quality is on record; no much larger clone is a single base apart. Every donor was a healthy Caucasian. Three pairs of female monozygotic twins, all aged about 18 to 29 years, were included in the twin cohort. Peripheral blood mononuclear cells were the source from which RNA for the TCR libraries was isolated. This sample stems from a study of identical twins (dated by TCRdb to about 2016). For context, the study as a whole: To test whether fetal clonotypes persist, the study used deep sequencing on TCR alpha and beta repertoires from monozygotic twins, unrelated adults of various ages, and cord blood. To rule out contamination, the twin experiments were replicated at different times with different library preparation protocols. The investigation overall reported the following: Abundant cord blood beta clonotypes had fewer insertions, young adult naive repertoires showed a similar but weaker trend, and memory repertoires showed no such trend. Invariant T cells such as MAIT and iNKT could partly confound zero-insertion analyses, although diverse VJ usage argued against such confounding for most clonotypes. The excess sharing between twins in beta out-of-frame sequences was weaker because fewer shared sequences reduced the signal-to-noise ratio. Because the same donors could not be followed over many years, the conclusions relied on cross-sectional statistical analysis. Compared with coincidental sharing between unrelated individuals, out-of-frame TCR alpha sequences shared between twins showed an excess of sequences with low generation probability. Out-of-frame TCR alpha sharing in monozygotic twins was systematically underestimated by recombination models, whereas sharing between unrelated individuals was in agreement with the recombination models.

The library was obtained by 5' RACE. The sample was run on an Illumina HiSeq 2000. Template switching introduced a universal primer binding site; the final cDNA contained a unique molecular identifier, enabling accurate counting of TCR cDNA molecules. First-strand cDNA for TCR alpha and beta chains was synthesized from specific primers in the conserved constant-segment region. Each cDNA library was double barcoded, with a SMART-Mk sample barcode plus Illumina barcodes, to control for contamination. TruSeq adapter sequences, together with Illumina sample barcodes, were added in two successive PCR steps. The Illumina HiSeq platform was used with custom primers to sequence TCR alpha and beta cDNA libraries. As for the authors' bioinformatics: MiGEC processed the raw reads to extract unique molecular identifiers, while MiXCR was used to determine the CDR3 positions. For each individual, recombination models were inferred using an EM algorithm with the repgenHMM and IGoR tools. The tcR package in R was used for shared clonotype analysis, with sharing normalized by the product of cloneset sizes. To study raw recombination without the effects of thymic and clonal selection, out-of-frame nonproductive sequences were analyzed. TCRdb applied fastp at Q25 and MiXCR to the public reads, then kept only in-frame beta chains. Rows merge per CDR3 protein into single entries with the most common DNA and genes. The V and J calls follow TCRdb's processing rather than the paper's. The sample records around 680,000 distinct CDR3 sequences, more than 6.5% of which are singletons. The top ten hold approximately 0.94% of the sample.

In addition, the sample was reused for a study of yellow fever vaccine responses in identical twins. According to the second study: The authors reported that the T cell response to vaccination in identical twins appeared partly convergent and partly personalized. In identical twins, the study followed T cell clones that responded to the vaccine with precision.

The source material was PBMCs. This sequence originates from a woman between 18 and 30 years old in good health.

The CDR3 sequence is CASSLVPGRDEQFF. The nucleotides read TGTGCCAGCAGCCTCGTCCCAGGTCGGGATGAGCAGTTCTTC. The V gene is TRBV4-2 and the J gene is TRBJ2-1; confidence is insufficient to name the D gene. The CDR3, from cysteine to phenylalanine, totals 14 residues. Only the CDR3 DNA is retained, 42 bases long and in frame from the first base. The germline V gene supplies CDR1 LGHNA and CDR2 YNFKEQ. Relative to germline, V is 4 bases shorter and J is 8 bases shorter, with 15 bases between their ends.